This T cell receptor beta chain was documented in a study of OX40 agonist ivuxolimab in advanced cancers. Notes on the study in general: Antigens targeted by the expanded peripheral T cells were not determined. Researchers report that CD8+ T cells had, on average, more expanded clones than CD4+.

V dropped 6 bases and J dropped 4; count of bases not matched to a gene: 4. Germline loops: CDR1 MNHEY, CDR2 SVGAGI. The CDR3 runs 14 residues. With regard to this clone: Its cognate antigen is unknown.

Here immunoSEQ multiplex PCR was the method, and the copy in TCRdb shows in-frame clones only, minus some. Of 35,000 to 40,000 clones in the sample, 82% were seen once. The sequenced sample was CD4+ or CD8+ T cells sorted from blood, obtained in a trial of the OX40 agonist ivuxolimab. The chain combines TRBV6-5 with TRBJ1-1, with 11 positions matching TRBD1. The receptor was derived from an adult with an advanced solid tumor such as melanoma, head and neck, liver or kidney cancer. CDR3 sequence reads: CASRPGQGVTEAFF. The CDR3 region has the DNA TGTGCCAGCAGACCGGGACAGGGGGTCACTGAAGCTTTCTTT.